One sample yielded the 27 T cell receptor beta chains listed below, sequenced in a study of CD8+CD57+ T cells in acquired aplastic anemia. Selection for sequencing was limited to patients who had shown CD8+CD57+ cell expansion by flow cytometry. Genomic DNA acted as the template from which TCR beta VDJ combination and CDR3 sequence profiling were carried out. A single record per CDR3 protein comes from TCRdb applying MiXCR to the reads. The table has under 200,000 distinct CDR3 sequences, around half seen once. Material: sorted CD4+, CD8+, or CD8+CD57+ T cells (not recorded which) from PBMCs. These TCRs come from a human donor with aplastic anemia.

The chain has TRBV18 and TRBJ1-3; D might be TRBD1 (5 bases). There are 17 residues in the CDR3. The V gene's germline CDR1 is KGHSH and CDR2 LQKENI. Trimming stripped 2 bases from V and 0 bases from J, with 14 bases between. The CDR3 is CASSPEVGANSGNTIYF. The CDR3 region has the DNA TGTGCCAGCTCACCAGAAGTAGGGGCTAACTCTGGAAACACCATATATTTT.

This chain links TRBV19 with TRBJ1-6; a possible D gene is TRBD1 (5 bases). CDR3 size: 16 residues. From germline, CDR1 is LNHDA and CDR2 SQIVND (reference sequence). V shed 2 bases and J shed 7 bases, with 15 bases lying between them. CDR3 amino acids: CASSIPDGGYNSPLHF. The CDR3 DNA is TGTGCCAGTAGTATACCCGACGGGGGATACAATTCACCCCTCCACTTT. Combining the CDR3 with reference TRBV19 and TRBJ1-6 gives the whole variable domain DGGITQSPKYLFRKEGQNVTLSCEQNLNHDAMYWYRQDPGQGLRLIYYSQIVNDFQKGDIAEGYSVSREKKESFPLTVTSAQKNPTAFYLCASSIPDGGYNSPLHFGNGTRLTVT.

This chain connects TRBV29-1 to TRBJ1-2, with 7 bases lining up with TRBD1. V lost 4 bases to trimming and J lost 8 bases; unmatched junction nucleotides: 4. The V gene's germline CDR1 is SQVTM and CDR2 ANQGSEA. The CDR3 extends over 11 amino acids. The CDR3 DNA follows: TGCAGCGTTGCGGCAGGGGGAGGCTACACCTTC. Its protein is CSVAAGGGYTF.

This clonotype showed up just once. The V and J genes are TRBV15 and TRBJ2-5, with D perhaps TRBD2 (6 bases). V was pared by 6 bases and J by 4 bases, with 15 bases between. Germline V lookup: CDR1 LNHNV, CDR2 YYDKDF (reference sequence). The CDR3 contains 14 residues. The CDR3 nucleotides read TGTGCCACCAGTGGCGGGGCTGGGGGAGAGACCCAGTACTTC. Translated: CATSGGAGGETQYF.

The table lists this clonotype with many counts. The rearrangement links TRBV20-1 to TRBJ2-1, with a tentative D call TRBD1 (6 bases). This CDR3 is 10 amino acids long. Germline assignment: CDR1 DFQATT and CDR2 SNEGSKA (reference sequence). Trimming left V 6 bases short and J 7 bases short, with 7 bases between. CDR3: CSAQGNEQFF. CDR3 bases: TGCAGTGCGCAGGGGAATGAGCAGTTCTTC.

This clonotype has at least ten counts. This chain uses TRBV19 with TRBJ2-7, with 8 bases aligning to TRBD1. The J segment lost 2 bases and the V segment lost 7 bases, leaving 7 bases of the junction unmatched. The CDR3 loop spans 14 amino acids. Per germline, CDR1 LNHDA and CDR2 SQIVND (reference sequence). The CDR3 protein is CASTPTGVPYEQYF. The CDR3 coding sequence is TGTGCCAGTACCCCGACAGGGGTGCCCTACGAGCAGTACTTC.

This clonotype was detected a few times. V is TRBV7-8 and J is TRBJ1-6; D is uncertain. This CDR3 region has 15 residues. V was pared by 5 bases and J by 9 bases, with 17 bases between. Germline V gives CDR1 SGHVS, CDR2 FQNEAQ. The CDR3 DNA follows: TGTGCCAGCAGCCCCAGGTCCGGACCGGGTTCACCCCTCCACTTT. Translated, it gives CASSPRSGPGSPLHF.

This clonotype was seen ten or more times. This chain links TRBV7-2 with TRBJ2-3; 10 nucleotides agree with TRBD2. This CDR3 has 16 amino acids. CDR1 is SGHTA and CDR2 is FQGNSA in the germline V gene. Germline trimming cut 0 bases from V and 1 base from J; bases unmatched to any gene: 1. CDR3 amino acids: CASSLAGTSGTDTQYF. Written as DNA, the CDR3 is TGTGCCAGCAGCTTAGCCGGGACTAGCGGCACAGATACGCAGTATTTT.

V and J are TRBV2 and TRBJ2-3; 8 positions match TRBD1. CDR3 length: 13 residues. The V segment lost 6 bases and the J segment 4 bases; nucleotides outside the gene matches: 3. CDR1 and CDR2 (germline): SNHLY, FYNNEI. CDR3 coding DNA: TGTGCCAGCAGGTGGACAGGGTCAGATACGCAGTATTTT. Translation: CASRWTGSDTQYF. The full variable domain, with the rest looked up from reference TRBV2 and TRBJ2-3, is EPEVTQTPSHQVTQMGQEVILRCVPISNHLYFYWYRQILGQKVEFLVSFYNNEISEKSEIFDDQFSVERPDGSNFTLKIRSTKLEDSAMYFCASRWTGSDTQYFGPGTRLTVL.

In its sample, this clonotype was seen many times. This chain joins TRBV9 and TRBJ1-5; weak D call: TRBD1 (6 bases). Germline V gives CDR1 SGDLS, CDR2 YYNGEE. V was cut by 0 bases and J by 13 bases, with 14 bases left in between. The CDR3 extends over 13 amino acids. CDR3 DNA: TGTGCCAGCAGCGTAGCAGTGGCAGGGGAGCAGCATTTT. Protein product: CASSVAVAGEQHF.

V gene TRBV7-2 combines with J gene TRBJ1-2; D remains ambiguous. CDR3 length equals 13 residues. The germline V and J ends were trimmed by 5 bases and 2 bases, with 9 bases remaining between them. From germline, CDR1 is SGHTA and CDR2 FQGNSA. The CDR3 sequence is CASSADVNYGYTF. Here the CDR3 DNA reads TGTGCCAGCAGCGCGGACGTAAACTATGGCTACACCTTC.

Ten or more counts support this clonotype. The V call is TRBV5-1, the J call TRBJ1-3; D remains ambiguous. The CDR3 spans 14 residues. The germline V and J ends were trimmed by 1 base and 5 bases, with 10 bases remaining between them. Per the germline V gene, CDR1 is SGHRS and CDR2 is YFSETQ. CDR3 bases: TGCGCCAGCAGCTTGAACGGTCCACGAAACACCATATATTTT. Amino acid sequence: CASSLNGPRNTIYF.

This clonotype appeared many times. CDR3 region: CASMLGGGNSPLHF. Here the CDR3 DNA reads TGTGCCAGCATGCTGGGGGGGGGTAATTCACCCCTCCACTTT. This chain joins TRBV27 and TRBJ1-6, with TRBD1 as a possible D gene (5 bases). Germline values: CDR1 MNHEY, CDR2 SMNVEV (reference sequence). The CDR3 is 14 amino acids. Trimming left V 7 bases short and J 6 bases short, with 13 bases between.

The chain employs TRBV7-9 and TRBJ2-7; the match to TRBD2 covers 8 bases. This CDR3 is built from 15 residues. J gave up 4 bases and V 5 bases, and 10 bases lay outside the gene matches. CDR1 and CDR2 (germline): SEHNR, FQNEAQ (reference sequence). CDR3 nucleotide sequence: TGTGCCAGCAGCCTAAGCGGGGGTAAGACGTACGAGCAGTACTTC. Its protein product is CASSLSGGKTYEQYF.

This chain joins TRBV19 and TRBJ1-2; unclear D gene. Trimming removed 5 bases from V and 4 bases from J, with 14 bases in between. This CDR3 has 14 residues. The germline V gene has CDR1 LNHDA and CDR2 SQIVND (reference sequence). The CDR3: CASSLSEQLYGYTF. CDR3 DNA: TGTGCCAGTAGTCTGTCGGAACAGCTCTATGGCTACACCTTC.

The genes are TRBV30 and TRBJ1-5, with a possible D match to TRBD1 (5 bases). Germline CDR1 GTSNPN, CDR2 SVGIG (reference sequence). The CDR3 is 15 residues long. V lost 3 bases, J lost 0 bases, and 12 bases lay in between. The CDR3 sequence: CAWRAPGHSNQPQHF. Written as DNA, the CDR3 is TGTGCCTGGAGGGCTCCTGGACATAGCAATCAGCCCCAGCATTTT.

The chain uses TRBV7-3 and TRBJ1-1; D unresolved. Germline CDR1 reads SGHTA; CDR2 reads FQGTGA. This CDR3 is built from 14 residues. V was pared by 2 bases and J by 5 bases, with 12 bases between. Here the CDR3 reads CASSLEAVLTEAFF. The CDR3 region has the DNA TGTGCCAGCAGCTTAGAGGCGGTTTTAACTGAAGCTTTCTTT.

The V and J genes are TRBV7-9 and TRBJ1-1, with 7 bases lining up with TRBD1. The CDR3 is 13 residues long. With 4 bases clipped from V and 10 bases from J, the junction kept 9 bases outside the gene matches. The germline V gene has CDR1 SEHNR and CDR2 FQNEAQ (reference sequence). CDR3 bases: TGTGCCAGCAGCTCTCGACAGGGAAGTCGAGCTTTCTTT. The encoded protein is CASSSRQGSRAFF.

This clonotype was seen repeatedly, ten times or more. V and J are TRBV19 and TRBJ2-4; the D gene is possibly TRBD1 (7 bases). Per the germline V gene, CDR1 is LNHDA and CDR2 is SQIVND (reference sequence). The CDR3 is 15 amino acids. V was clipped by 6 bases and J by 2 bases, with 14 bases between them. CDR3 bases: TGTGCCAGTAGGGCCCAGGGGGGTACCAAAAACATTCAGTACTTC. This sequence encodes CASRAQGGTKNIQYF.

This clonotype was recorded at least ten times. The CDR3 spells CASREWASGRQQYF. The CDR3 DNA is TGTGCCAGCAGGGAATGGGCTAGCGGGAGGCAGCAGTACTTC. The rearrangement joins TRBV6-1 to TRBJ2-7; 11 nucleotides line up with TRBD2. Germline CDR1 reads MNHNS; CDR2 reads SASEGT. This CDR3 has 14 amino acids. The V and J ends lost 6 bases and 8 bases, in that order; junction bases with no gene match: 9.

This clonotype appeared a few times. The chain links TRBV5-1 to TRBJ2-1; D may be TRBD2 (6 bases). This CDR3 has 16 residues. V lost 0 bases to trimming and J lost 0 bases, with 10 bases between them. The V gene's germline CDR1 is SGHRS and CDR2 YFSETQ. CDR3 sequence reads: CASSLDPGVSYNEQFF. The CDR3 region has the DNA TGCGCCAGCAGCTTGGACCCGGGAGTCTCCTACAATGAGCAGTTCTTC.

Note on this clonotype: A much larger clone sits a single nucleotide away, making a read error possible. The genes are TRBV5-1 and TRBJ2-3; 13 bases match TRBD2. The length of the CDR3 is 18 residues. Losses at the gene ends were 2 bases for V and 1 base for J; bases not matched to a gene: 7. CDR1 and CDR2 from the germline V gene are SGHRS and YFSETQ. CDR3 residues: CASSFGLAGECGTDTQYF. In DNA form, the CDR3 reads TGCGCCAGCAGCTTCGGACTAGCGGGGGAGTGTGGCACAGATACGCAGTATTTT. The full variable domain, rest sourced from reference TRBV5-1 and TRBJ2-3, is KAGVTQTPRYLIKTRGQQVTLSCSPISGHRSVSWYQQTPGQGLQFLFEYFSETQRNKGNFPGRFSGRQFSNSRSEMNVSTLELGDSALYLCASSFGLAGECGTDTQYFGPGTRLTVL.

This clonotype appeared many times. Compared with germline, one end of the junction differs, possibly owing to a read error. V gene TRBV7-7 combines with J gene TRBJ2-2; tentatively, D is TRBD1 (5 bases). The V gene's germline CDR1 is SSHAT and CDR2 FNYEAQ (reference sequence). CDR3 size: 15 residues. Here the CDR3 reads CASSQTAGPTGELFF. The CDR3 nucleotides are TGTGCTAGCAGCCAGACTGCAGGGCCCACCGGGGAGCTGTTTTTT. Together with reference TRBV7-7 and TRBJ2-2, the CDR3 gives the full variable domain: GAGVSQSPRYKVTKRGQDVTLRCDPISSHATLYWYQQALGQGPEFLTYFNYEAQPDKSGLPSDRFSAERPEGSISTLTIQRTEQRDSAMYRCASSQTAGPTGELFFGEGSRLTVL.

This clonotype has a count of ten or more. The chain combines TRBV5-6 with TRBJ2-5, with unresolved D. Trimming shortened V by 4 bases and J by 7 bases, and 11 bases separated the two germline ends. This CDR3 is 12 amino acids long. Germline CDR1 is SGHDT and CDR2 is YYEEEE. This CDR3 reads CASSRSFGTQYF. In DNA, the CDR3 is TGTGCCAGCAGCCGGTCGTTTGGGACCCAGTACTTC.

This chain uses TRBV7-2 with TRBJ1-1; TRBD1 agrees at 10 bases. The CDR3 runs to 12 residues. Germline trimming cut 5 bases from V and 7 bases from J; bases unmatched to any gene: 1. Germline-derived CDR1 and CDR2 are SGHTA and FQGNSA. This chain's CDR3 is CASSRDRGEAFF. In DNA, the CDR3 is TGTGCCAGCAGCCGGGACAGGGGTGAAGCTTTCTTT.

This clonotype came up a few times. The V call is TRBV11-1, the J call TRBJ1-4; 7 nucleotides agree with TRBD1. This CDR3 comprises 15 residues. Looked up from germline, CDR1 is SGHAT and CDR2 is FQDESV (reference sequence). J was trimmed by 4 bases and V by 3 bases; bases with no gene match: 5. CDR3 amino acids: CASSFSTGINEKLFF. CDR3 DNA sequence: TGTGCCAGCAGCTTTTCGACAGGGATTAATGAAAAACTGTTTTTT.

A single count supports this clonotype. J is TRBJ2-3 and V is TRBV9, with 12 bases fitting TRBD2. This CDR3 comprises 15 residues. CDR1 is SGDLS, CDR2 YYNGEE, per germline. Germline trimming cut 6 bases from V and 3 bases from J; bases unmatched to any gene: 5. CDR3 loop: CASTSSGRETDTQYF. CDR3 DNA sequence: TGTGCCAGCACCTCTAGCGGGAGGGAAACAGATACGCAGTATTTT.